This T cell receptor (beta chain) was identified in a study of PD-1 blockade in classical Hodgkin lymphoma. CDR3 length: 13 residues. Measured with immunoSEQ multiplex PCR; TCRdb has only the in-frame clones, and not every one. The sample has about 37,000 clones; about 80% are singletons. All the patients suffered relapse after autologous stem cell transplantation, and brentuximab vedotin exposure differed. The origin of this receptor is a human donor with classical Hodgkin lymphoma. The material was peripheral blood mononuclear cells (PBMCs), obtained before the second cycle of nivolumab. This chain uses TRBV12-1 with TRBJ1-1; the table's D call of TRBD1 was not tested on the DNA. TRBV12-1 is a known pseudogene. The CDR3 sequence: CASIITGTTEAFF. The CDR3 bases are TGTGCCAGCATCATCACAGGGACCACTGAAGCTTTCTTT.